The next 18 T cell receptor beta chains were all read from a single sample in a study of blood T cell repertoires in COVID-19. Measured with immunoSEQ multiplex PCR; TCRdb has only the in-frame clones, and not every one. The sample includes some 320,000 clones, 75% to 90% seen only once; the top ten take 5.2%. Sequenced input: PBMCs or T cells enriched from blood (not recorded which). The origin of the receptors is a man in his fifties or sixties who had recovered from COVID-19.

The chain uses TRBV5-1 and TRBJ2-3; D is perhaps TRBD1 (6 bases). There are 15 residues in the CDR3. Per the germline V gene, CDR1 is SGHRS and CDR2 is YFSETQ. Deletions cut 4 bases from V and 2 bases from J, with 14 bases between. The CDR3 protein is CASSQGQPDTDTQYF. The DNA for the CDR3 is TGCGCCAGCAGCCAAGGACAGCCCGACACAGATACGCAGTATTTT.

This rearrangement joins TRBV3-1 (or the pseudogene TRBV3-2) to TRBJ2-5; 9 nucleotides match TRBD2. Trimming removed 0 bases from V and 5 bases from J; junction bases left unmatched: 13. CDR3 length: 18 residues. Germline V gene lookup returns CDR1 LGHDT and CDR2 YNNKEL (reference sequence). CDR3 sequence reads: CASSQDKLASGKAETQYF. In nucleotides, the CDR3 is TGTGCCAGCAGCCAAGATAAGTTGGCTAGCGGGAAAGCGGAGACCCAGTACTTC.

The V and J genes are TRBV29-1 and TRBJ2-5, with 7 nucleotides matching TRBD1. Germline V CDR1 and CDR2: SQVTM, ANQGSEA. The V gene end was trimmed by 7 bases and the J gene end by 0 bases; junction bases not matched to a gene: 2. The CDR3 is 12 residues long. The CDR3 bases are TGCAGCGGTACAGGGGACCAAGAGACCCAGTACTTC. Encoded protein: CSGTGDQETQYF. Filled out from reference TRBV29-1 and TRBJ2-5, the complete variable domain reads SAVISQKPSRDICQRGTSLTIQCQVDSQVTMMFWYRQQPGQSLTLIATANQGSEATYESGFVIDKFPISRPNLTFSTLTVSNMSPEDSSIYLCSGTGDQETQYFGPGTRLLVL.

The chain combines TRBV6-5 with TRBJ2-5, with TRBD1 matching over 9 bases. The CDR3 runs 15 residues. The J segment lost 9 bases and the V segment lost 4 bases, leaving 12 bases of the junction unmatched. The V gene's germline CDR1 is MNHEY and CDR2 SVGAGI. This chain's CDR3 is CASSSSGTGNRAQYF. As DNA, the CDR3 is TGTGCCAGCAGTTCGTCCGGGACAGGGAATAGGGCCCAGTACTTC.

The CDR3 reads CASSLLIGAHSGNTIYF. The CDR3 nucleotides read TGCGCCAGCAGCTTGCTTATCGGAGCCCACTCTGGAAACACCATATATTTT. V usage is TRBV5-1 and J usage is TRBJ1-3; D not certain. The germline V and J ends were trimmed by 1 base and 0 bases, with 14 bases remaining between them. Germline-derived CDR1 and CDR2 are SGHRS and YFSETQ. This CDR3 comprises 17 residues.

The rearrangement uses TRBV5-1 and TRBJ1-3; no firm D call. Trimming removed 5 bases from V and 4 bases from J, with 13 bases in between. The V gene's germline CDR1 is SGHRS and CDR2 YFSETQ. The CDR3 loop spans 14 amino acids. The CDR3 DNA is TGCGCCAGCAGTTTGCCCGGTCCGGGAAACACCATATATTTT. As protein: CASSLPGPGNTIYF.

V is TRBV25-1 and J is TRBJ2-3, with TRBD2 matching 7 bases. CDR1 is MGHDK, CDR2 SYGVNS, per germline. Losses at the gene ends were 8 bases for V and 1 base for J; bases not matched to a gene: 3. This CDR3 contains 13 residues. The CDR3 DNA reads TGTGCCAGCGGAACTAGCGGCACAGATACGCAGTATTTT. This gives the protein CASGTSGTDTQYF.

This chain joins TRBV7-6 and TRBJ1-4; 7 nucleotides agree with TRBD1. In germline, CDR1 is SGHVS, CDR2 FNYEAQ. The CDR3 spans 16 residues. V was pared by 4 bases and J by 8 bases, with 13 bases of the junction left unmatched. CDR3 in amino acids: CASSSTLNRGLEKLFF. The CDR3 DNA reads TGTGCCAGCAGCTCAACCTTAAACAGGGGACTCGAAAAACTGTTTTTT.

This clone was seen just once. The chain recombines TRBV19 with TRBJ2-7, with TRBD2 matching over 9 bases. V lost 5 bases to trimming and J lost 4 bases; unmatched junction nucleotides: 12. Germline V CDR1 and CDR2: LNHDA, SQIVND (reference sequence). The CDR3 runs to 16 residues. This CDR3 reads CASSQIGSGSMYEQYF. CDR3 nucleotide sequence: TGTGCCAGTAGTCAAATAGGTAGCGGGAGTATGTACGAGCAGTACTTC.

The genes are TRBV5-1 and TRBJ2-1; no firm D call. The germline V gene encodes CDR1 SGHRS and CDR2 YFSETQ. V lost 0 bases to trimming and J lost 7 bases, with 14 bases between them. The CDR3 has 15 residues. The CDR3, as DNA: TGCGCCAGCAGCTTGGCCTCGTCTACCTTTAATGAGCAGTTCTTC. Its protein product is CASSLASSTFNEQFF.

The chain links TRBV6-6 to TRBJ2-1; 9 bases agree with TRBD1. In germline, CDR1 is MNHNY, CDR2 SVGAGI (reference sequence). This CDR3 is built from 16 residues. V dropped 2 bases and J dropped 0; count of bases not matched to a gene: 2. CDR3 coding DNA: TGTGCCAGCAGTTACGGGACAGGGTCCTCCTACAATGAGCAGTTCTTC. Residues: CASSYGTGSSYNEQFF.

The rearrangement joins TRBV10-2 to TRBJ1-3; TRBD1 matches 9 bases. Per germline, CDR1 WSHSY and CDR2 SAAADI. V shed 7 bases, J shed 4 bases, and the junction held 5 bases outside the gene matches. This CDR3 has 14 amino acids. The DNA for the CDR3 is TGCGCCAGCACTACAGGGGGCGCCGGAAACACCATATATTTT. Translated: CASTTGGAGNTIYF.

V is TRBV2 and J is TRBJ2-7; a weak D match, TRBD1 (5 bases). The V and J ends lost 2 bases and 1 base respectively, with 9 bases between them. There are 14 residues in the CDR3. Germline CDR1 reads SNHLY; CDR2 reads FYNNEI. The CDR3: CASSEQGKSYEQYF. The CDR3, as DNA: TGTGCCAGCAGTGAACAGGGAAAATCCTACGAGCAGTACTTC.

This chain's CDR3 is CSVAQGITEAFF. The CDR3 coding sequence is TGCAGCGTTGCGCAGGGAATCACTGAAGCTTTCTTT. The J gene is TRBJ1-1, the V gene TRBV29-1; tentative D call: TRBD1 (5 bases). The CDR3 spans 12 residues. In germline, CDR1 is SQVTM, CDR2 ANQGSEA. V gave up 4 bases and J gave up 4 bases, with 10 bases separating them.

The V gene is TRBV14, the J gene TRBJ2-2; D ambiguous. The CDR3 length is 14 residues. Per the germline V gene, CDR1 is SGHDN and CDR2 is FVKESK. V lost 4 bases and J lost 6, with 12 bases in between. This chain's CDR3 is CASSRERRAGELFF. DNA of the CDR3: TGTGCCAGCAGCCGCGAAAGACGGGCCGGGGAGCTGTTTTTT.

The chain employs TRBV18 and TRBJ2-6, with no clear D. The CDR3 is 15 amino acids. Germline-derived CDR1 and CDR2 are KGHSH and LQKENI. Trimming cost V 3 bases and J 0 bases, with 6 bases left between them. CDR3 loop: CASSPLISGANVLTF. Here the CDR3 DNA reads TGTGCCAGCTCACCCCTTATCTCTGGGGCCAACGTCCTGACTTTC. Full variable domain (rest looked up from reference TRBV18 and TRBJ2-6): NAGVMQNPRHLVRRRGQEARLRCSPMKGHSHVYWYRQLPEEGLKFMVYLQKENIIDESGMPKERFSAEFPKEGPSILRIQQVVRGDSAAYFCASSPLISGANVLTFGAGSRLTVL.

The chain carries TRBV2 and TRBJ2-5, with 7 bases lining up with TRBD2. The CDR3 consists of 14 residues. V gave up 4 bases and J gave up 5 bases; unmatched junction bases: 7. Germline V gene lookup returns CDR1 SNHLY and CDR2 FYNNEI. CDR3 protein: CASSGLAASETQYF. As DNA, the CDR3 is TGTGCCAGCAGTGGGCTAGCGGCCTCTGAGACCCAGTACTTC.

The genes are TRBV6-5 and TRBJ1-5, with 7 bases matching TRBD1. The germline CDR1 and CDR2 sequences are MNHEY and SVGAGI. This CDR3 has 14 residues. V shed 5 bases and J 8 bases; nucleotides not matched to a gene: 9. CDR3 sequence reads: CASSPQLQGKPQHF. CDR3 bases: TGTGCCAGCAGTCCCCAATTACAGGGGAAGCCCCAGCATTTT.